This record looks at one T cell receptor beta chain sequence and its context. The sample originates from a study of technical replicates of blood from a few donors. Profiled with immunoSEQ multiplex PCR; TCRdb holds only in-frame clones, not every one. The top ten hold 0.35% to 0.4% of the sample, which has 80,000 or so clones, about 95% seen once. V shed 7 bases and J 4 bases; nucleotides not matched to a gene: 7. CDR3 size: 14 residues. Germline V gives CDR1 SNHLY, CDR2 FYNNEI. Source material: T cells isolated from PBMCs. The chain combines TRBV2 with TRBJ1-5; 7 bases fit TRBD1. This clonotype originated in a human donor in good health. CDR3 in DNA: TGTGCCAGCACCTTATCAGGGGGGAATCAGCCCCAGCATTTT. This codes for CASTLSGGNQPQHF.